This TCR beta chain was obtained from a study of T cell repertoires in cytomegalovirus infection. Overall study results and limits: Across the ex vivo response, the dominant clonotypes were HLA-C-restricted CMV-specific TCR beta clonotypes.

Using its own MiXCR run on the reads, TCRdb lists one record per CDR3 protein. The sample lists just under 550,000 distinct CDR3 sequences, approximately 25% seen once, with approximately 13% in the top ten. Points on this clonotype: Its antigen is not known.

Germline trimming cut 8 bases from V and 4 bases from J; bases unmatched to any gene: 11. There are 14 residues in the CDR3. CDR1 is MNHEY, CDR2 SVGAGI, per germline. Sequencing was performed on PBMCs. This receptor was taken from a human donor in good health (CMV status not recorded). Some clones in this sample may be carry-over from other donors' samples. V gene TRBV6-5 combines with J gene TRBJ2-7; 7 nucleotides align to TRBD2. The CDR3 region has the DNA TGTGCCAGCCATCGGGACGCAGCGGGGTACGAGCAGTACTTC. Protein sequence: CASHRDAAGYEQYF.